The 26 T cell receptor beta chains below all came from one sample that was sequenced in a study of blood T cell repertoires in COVID-19. The repertoire was sequenced with immunoSEQ multiplex PCR; TCRdb's copy has only in-frame clones and lacks some. This sample has hundreds of thousands of clones; 88% occur once, and the top ten carry approximately 8.8%. Specimen: peripheral blood. These receptors originate from a man in his late teens or twenties with active or convalescent COVID-19.

The J gene is TRBJ1-2, the V gene TRBV20-1; D call uncertain. V lost 5 bases and J lost 2, with 6 bases in between. CDR1 and CDR2 from the germline V gene are DFQATT and SNEGSKA (reference sequence). The CDR3 consists of 11 residues. In DNA, the CDR3 is TGCAGTGCTGAGACAAACTATGGCTACACCTTC. Protein sequence: CSAETNYGYTF.

The V and J genes are TRBV7-2 and TRBJ1-5; D unresolved. CDR1 is SGHTA, CDR2 FQGNSA, per germline. Trimming shortened V by 6 bases and J by 3 bases, and 12 bases separated the two germline ends. This CDR3 has 14 residues. The CDR3 here is CASRSGNVNQPQHF. The CDR3 nucleotides read TGTGCCAGCAGATCGGGTAATGTCAATCAGCCCCAGCATTTT.

V gene TRBV19 combines with J gene TRBJ1-1; TRBD1 is a possible D gene (5 bases). This CDR3 contains 15 residues. V was cut by 6 bases and J by 5 bases, with 19 bases left in between. The germline gives CDR1 LNHDA, CDR2 SQIVND (reference sequence). CDR3 DNA sequence: TGTGCCAGTAGAGACAGACAGTCCTCGAGGACTGAAGCTTTCTTT. Amino acid sequence: CASRDRQSSRTEAFF.

The J gene is TRBJ2-5, the V gene TRBV10-1; maybe TRBD1 (6 bases). Germline lookup yields CDR1 WNHNN and CDR2 SYGVQD (reference sequence). The CDR3 runs to 17 residues. With 8 bases removed from V and 2 bases from J, the gap between germline ends came to 24 bases. For the CDR3, the DNA is TGCGCCAGCTCCCCAAACCAGGGGTTAGAGTGGCAAGAGACCCAGTACTTC. It yields the protein CASSPNQGLEWQETQYF.

The gene calls are TRBV19 and TRBJ1-2; no definite D call. V was clipped by 7 bases and J by 10 bases, with 13 bases between them. CDR1 is LNHDA and CDR2 is SQIVND in the germline V gene (reference sequence). The CDR3 has 11 residues. The CDR3 is CASKSGRNYTF. CDR3 nucleotide sequence: TGTGCCAGTAAGTCCGGCAGGAACTACACCTTC.

The chain has TRBV27 and TRBJ1-2; 7 positions agree with TRBD1. The V gene end was trimmed by 6 bases and the J gene end by 4 bases; junction bases not matched to a gene: 11. Germline V lookup: CDR1 MNHEY, CDR2 SMNVEV (reference sequence). The CDR3 is made up of 15 amino acids. The CDR3 region is CASREQGSTRYGYTF. In nucleotides, the CDR3 is TGTGCCAGCAGAGAACAGGGGTCAACCCGCTATGGCTACACCTTC.

This clone has just one count. The chain's CDR3 is CASSEGTAYYGYTF. Written as DNA, the CDR3 is TGCGCCAGCAGTGAGGGGACAGCGTACTATGGCTACACCTTC. This rearrangement joins TRBV10-2 to TRBJ1-2, with 7 bases identical to TRBD1. The germline V gene encodes CDR1 WSHSY and CDR2 SAAADI. The length of the CDR3 is 14 residues. The junction had 3 bases not matched to a gene; V was cut back by 2 bases and J by 3 bases.

The V gene is TRBV6-4, the J gene TRBJ2-2; D remains ambiguous. The CDR3 runs to 14 residues. The germline V gene encodes CDR1 MRHNA and CDR2 SNTAGT. V was pared by 6 bases and J by 7 bases, with 15 bases between. DNA of the CDR3: TGTGCCAGCAGGGCACGCGGTTTCGGCGGGGAGCTGTTTTTT. Its translation: CASRARGFGGELFF.

This sequence joins TRBV7-9 and TRBJ2-2; TRBD1 matches at 10 bases. This CDR3 spans 16 amino acids. The germline CDR1 and CDR2 sequences are SEHNR and FQNEAQ (reference sequence). The J segment lost 4 bases and the V segment lost 5 bases, leaving 7 bases of the junction unmatched. The CDR3 region has the DNA TGTGCCAGCAGCAGGAGGACAGGGGGAGGCACCGGGGAGCTGTTTTTT. It encodes CASSRRTGGGTGELFF.

The V gene is TRBV11-2, the J gene TRBJ1-1, with a tentative D call TRBD1 (5 bases). Germline lookup yields CDR1 SGHAT and CDR2 FQNNGV. The CDR3 contains 12 residues. V lost 6 bases and J lost 1, with 6 bases in between. The CDR3 sequence: CASRGQNTEAFF. The CDR3, as DNA: TGTGCCAGCAGGGGGCAGAACACTGAAGCTTTCTTT.

The chain recombines TRBV6-6 with TRBJ2-3, with 8 bases lining up with TRBD1. The CDR3 has 13 amino acids. With 6 bases clipped from V and 6 bases from J, the junction kept 5 bases outside the gene matches. The germline gives CDR1 MNHNY, CDR2 SVGAGI (reference sequence). The CDR3 DNA sequence: TGTGCCAGCAGCTGGACAGGGAGGGATACGCAGTATTTT. This codes for CASSWTGRDTQYF.

The chain carries TRBV5-1 and TRBJ2-7, with 7 nucleotides matching TRBD1. Germline loops: CDR1 SGHRS, CDR2 YFSETQ. Trimming removed 3 bases from V and 5 bases from J; junction bases left unmatched: 5. This CDR3 comprises 13 residues. The CDR3 region has the DNA TGCGCCAGCAGCTCCCGGGACAGAGACGAGCAGTACTTC. Encoded protein: CASSSRDRDEQYF.

The rearrangement links TRBV5-6 to TRBJ2-7; 7 bases agree with TRBD2. Germline V lookup: CDR1 SGHDT, CDR2 YYEEEE. V gave up 4 bases and J gave up 7 bases; unmatched junction bases: 14. The CDR3 is made up of 15 amino acids. The CDR3: CASSRTRRSVWEQYF. The CDR3 region has the DNA TGTGCCAGCAGCCGGACTAGACGGTCGGTGTGGGAGCAGTACTTC.

This sequence joins TRBV4-3 and TRBJ1-1; 7 bases fit TRBD1. Germline V gene sequence: CDR1 LGHNA, CDR2 YSLEER. The CDR3 totals 17 residues. V shed 0 bases, J shed 4 bases, and the junction held 11 bases outside the gene matches. This CDR3 reads CASSQDATGSDGTEAFF. The CDR3 DNA reads as TGCGCCAGCAGCCAAGACGCGACAGGGTCGGATGGCACTGAAGCTTTCTTT.

The chain joins TRBV19 to TRBJ2-3, with 10 bases aligning to TRBD2. CDR3 length equals 16 residues. Germline V lookup: CDR1 LNHDA, CDR2 SQIVND (reference sequence). With 7 bases clipped from V and 2 bases from J, the junction kept 9 bases outside the gene matches. The DNA of the CDR3 is TGTGCCAGTACATCTAGCGGGGGCCCTCACACAGATACGCAGTATTTT. Protein sequence: CASTSSGGPHTDTQYF.

Of note for this clone: This CDR3 is also generated by other DNA sequences in the sample. V and J are TRBV19 and TRBJ1-1, with TRBD1 identical over 7 bases. After removal of 6 bases from V and 1 base from J, the junction contained 2 bases not matched to a gene. This CDR3 region has 13 residues. CDR1 and CDR2 (germline): LNHDA, SQIVND (reference sequence). The CDR3 spells CASSRTGNTEAFF. Written as DNA, the CDR3 is TGTGCCAGTAGCAGGACAGGGAACACTGAAGCTTTCTTT.

The rearrangement links TRBV5-4 to TRBJ2-1, with 12 nucleotides matching TRBD2. Trimming took 3 bases from V and 0 from J; bases not matched to a gene: 4. Germline loops: CDR1 SGHNT, CDR2 YYREEE (reference sequence). This CDR3 is built from 17 residues. This chain's CDR3 is CASSSLLAGGSYNEQFF. In DNA form, the CDR3 reads TGTGCCAGCAGCTCGCTACTAGCGGGGGGCTCCTACAATGAGCAGTTCTTC.

The chain links TRBV9 to TRBJ1-5; D gene ambiguous. Deletions cut 3 bases from V and 1 base from J, with 8 bases between. The germline V gene has CDR1 SGDLS and CDR2 YYNGEE. The CDR3 loop spans 14 amino acids. CDR3 sequence: CASSGASSNQPQHF. CDR3 in DNA: TGTGCCAGCAGCGGGGCGTCGAGCAATCAGCCCCAGCATTTT.

This clone was observed a handful of times. The gene calls are TRBV2 and TRBJ1-6; 7 bases agree with TRBD1. The CDR3 extends over 15 amino acids. The trim removed 6 bases at V and 7 bases at J, leaving 9 bases unmatched. The V gene's germline CDR1 is SNHLY and CDR2 FYNNEI. CDR3 coding DNA: TGTGCCAGCAGCAGAACAGGGGCCGAGAATTCACCCCTCCACTTT. It yields the protein CASSRTGAENSPLHF.

In its sample, this clone was seen a few times. The chain links TRBV6-4 to TRBJ2-3; possibly TRBD2 for D (7 bases). Germline V gives CDR1 MRHNA, CDR2 SNTAGT. The CDR3 has 15 amino acids. Deletions cut 7 bases from V and 2 bases from J, with 16 bases between. The CDR3 DNA reads as TGTGCCAGCACCGAAGGAGGGGGGGCCACAGATACGCAGTATTTT. Its translation is CASTEGGGATDTQYF.

The V gene is TRBV2, the J gene TRBJ1-1, with TRBD1 identical over 8 bases. This CDR3 has 15 amino acids. Germline CDR1 reads SNHLY; CDR2 reads FYNNEI. V dropped 9 bases and J dropped 4; count of bases not matched to a gene: 13. The CDR3 nucleotides are TGTGCCAGATCAATAGGGCCGGACAGGGCCACTGAAGCTTTCTTT. Its protein product is CARSIGPDRATEAFF.

The chain has TRBV5-6 and TRBJ2-5; a weak D match, TRBD1 (6 bases). There are 14 residues in the CDR3. V was pared by 2 bases and J by 2 bases, with 10 bases between. Germline values: CDR1 SGHDT, CDR2 YYEEEE. CDR3 residues: CASSFLRGQETQYF. The DNA for the CDR3 is TGTGCCAGCAGCTTTCTGAGGGGGCAAGAGACCCAGTACTTC.

The V call is TRBV3-1 (or the pseudogene TRBV3-2), the J call TRBJ1-6; D possibly corresponds to TRBD1 (6 bases). Trimming took 1 base from V and 7 from J, leaving 17 bases between them. Germline CDR1 reads LGHDT; CDR2 reads YNNKEL (reference sequence). This CDR3 spans 17 amino acids. The DNA for the CDR3 is TGTGCCAGCAGCCAAGTGTGGTACAGGGTCAGGAATTCACCCCTCCACTTT. Translating it yields CASSQVWYRVRNSPLHF.

The chain is built from TRBV12-3 or TRBV12-4 and TRBJ1-5, with D hard to call. CDR3 length: 13 residues. Trimming removed 6 bases at V and 5 bases at J, with 11 bases between. CDR3 DNA: TGTGCCAGCAGATCCGTAGCGGATCAGCCCCAGCATTTT. This translates into CASRSVADQPQHF.

CDR3 loop: CAIRGLAGAGTDTQYF. Here the CDR3 DNA reads TGTGCCATCAGAGGACTAGCGGGGGCCGGCACAGATACGCAGTATTTT. The V gene is TRBV10-3, the J gene TRBJ2-3; 13 bases are a match to TRBD2. The CDR3 extends over 16 amino acids. Trimming took 6 bases from V and 1 from J; bases not matched to a gene: 4. CDR1 and CDR2 (germline): ENHRY, SYGVKD.

The genes are TRBV27 and TRBJ1-5; possibly TRBD1 for D (6 bases). Trimming cost V 2 bases and J 5 bases, with 16 bases left between them. Germline lookup yields CDR1 MNHEY and CDR2 SMNVEV (reference sequence). CDR3 size: 16 residues. For the CDR3, the DNA is TGTGCCAGCAGTTTAGGTGCGGGGGGCGCCGATCAGCCCCAGCATTTT. Encoded protein: CASSLGAGGADQPQHF.